This entry concerns a single TCR beta chain. No cognate antigen has been identified for it. Base-call qualities are not available, and no considerably larger clone is one nucleotide away. The V and J ends are trimmed by 10 bases and 0 bases, leaving 10 bases between them. The germline V gene specifies ENHRY as CDR1 and SYGVKD as CDR2. The CDR3 has 13 amino acids, counting the end cysteine and phenylalanine. Only the CDR3 portion is preserved as DNA: 39 bases, with reading frame beginning at the first base. The data were taken from a study (dated by TCRdb to between 2015 and 2017). Notes on the research overall: The study examined whether tumor-infiltrating Tregs in breast cancer are drawn from blood Tregs or arise in situ by conversion from other CD4+ T cell subsets.

Full-length TCR variable regions were amplified by 5' RACE PCR using constant-region reverse primers, and then by semi-nested PCR using Nested Universal Primer A. The ReliaPrep RNA Cell Miniprep System was used to extract total RNA, which was then reverse transcribed into 5'RACE-ready cDNA with the SMARTer RACE 5'/3' Kit. Multiplex adaptors were used to barcode the full-length TCR alpha and beta libraries, which were then sequenced on an Illumina MiSeq. In the original analysis: For each of nine subset-tissue groups, sequencing data from the five patients were pooled, and the groups were then compared using unsupervised clustering of TCR gene usage. The Morisita-Horn index was used to calculate repertoire similarity, with shared sequences weighted by how much each contributed to each repertoire. TCRdb trimmed the raw reads at Q25, called clones with MiXCR and kept productive beta chains. Merged by CDR3 protein, the rows form single entries marked with the most common genes and DNA. TCRdb assigned the V and J calls; the authors' analysis was not used. This sample has 55,000 or so distinct CDR3 sequences in its table, and roughly 20% of those were observed once. 2.5% to 4% of the sample comes from the top ten.

What the authors observed across the whole study: Rather than covering whole repertoires, validation in the larger cohort was restricted to a single TCR beta V-J rearrangement. Tumor-infiltrating Treg TCR alpha and beta sequences overlapped most with tumor naive CD4+ T cells, then with blood naive CD4+ T cells. The TCR gene usage of tumor memory CD4+ T cells clustered together with blood and lymph node memory CD4+ cells and with lymph node naive CD4+ cells.

Cells that were CD4+CD25+CD127-/low were the ones isolated as Tregs. Tregs, naive and memory CD4+ T cells from tumor, blood and ipsilateral draining lymph nodes of about 5 breast cancer patients underwent full-length TCR alpha and beta sequencing. Tumor tissue and lymph nodes from ipsilateral axillary dissection were perfused with PBS, minced and digested with collagenase I and hyaluronidase. A purity exceeding 90% was confirmed by FACS for the sorted cell populations. This receptor chain uses TRBV10-3 and TRBJ1-5; no D gene is confidently identified. Sequenced material: tumor-infiltrating Tregs sorted from the breast tumor. The sequence came from a female donor with breast cancer. The DNA reads TGTGCCACCTCGGTCGATAGCAATCAGCCCCAGCATTTT. It translates as CATSVDSNQPQHF.